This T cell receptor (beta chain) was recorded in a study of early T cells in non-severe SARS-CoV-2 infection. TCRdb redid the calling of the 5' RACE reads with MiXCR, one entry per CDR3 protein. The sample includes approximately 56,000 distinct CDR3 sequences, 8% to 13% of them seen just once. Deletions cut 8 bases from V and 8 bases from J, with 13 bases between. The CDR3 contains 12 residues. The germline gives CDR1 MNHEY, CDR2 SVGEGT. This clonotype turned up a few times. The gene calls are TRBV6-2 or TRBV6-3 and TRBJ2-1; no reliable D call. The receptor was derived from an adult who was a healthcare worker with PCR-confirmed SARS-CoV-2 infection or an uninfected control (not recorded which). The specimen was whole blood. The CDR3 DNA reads TGTGCCAGCTCAAAGCCTAGGGATGAGCAGTTCTTC. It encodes CASSKPRDEQFF.